This T cell receptor (beta chain) was sequenced for a study of T-cell reconstitution after alpha-beta-depleted transplantation in children. For TCRbeta, the library was prepared with unique molecular identifiers. TCRdb reanalysed the PCR reads using MiXCR and keeps one entry per CDR3 protein. This table holds 400,000 to 550,000 distinct CDR3 sequences, more than 9% found once. In this sample, this clonotype turned up many times. The antigen is undetermined. Findings and caveats of the study: Several hundred expanded graft clones reportedly were the source of alpha-beta T cells about two months after transplant. Day-60 TCRbeta diversity that was high in some patients was derived from surviving recipient T cells and thymic progenitors. Once a year had passed after transplant, T-cell counts and diversity came mostly from newly produced T cells.

J gave up 5 bases and V 2 bases, and 5 bases lay outside the gene matches. The CDR3 is 13 residues long. The germline V gene has CDR1 SQVTM and CDR2 ANQGSEA. The V gene is TRBV29-1, the J gene TRBJ1-1; TRBD1 matches 7 bases. The sequencing here drew on PBMCs, taken before TCRalphabeta/CD19-depleted stem cell transplant. This TCR derives from a child between 2 and 9 years old with inherited bone marrow failure, due to receive a stem cell transplant. This chain's CDR3 is CSVEPGGQTEAFF. CDR3 nucleotides: TGCAGCGTTGAACCAGGGGGACAAACTGAAGCTTTCTTT.